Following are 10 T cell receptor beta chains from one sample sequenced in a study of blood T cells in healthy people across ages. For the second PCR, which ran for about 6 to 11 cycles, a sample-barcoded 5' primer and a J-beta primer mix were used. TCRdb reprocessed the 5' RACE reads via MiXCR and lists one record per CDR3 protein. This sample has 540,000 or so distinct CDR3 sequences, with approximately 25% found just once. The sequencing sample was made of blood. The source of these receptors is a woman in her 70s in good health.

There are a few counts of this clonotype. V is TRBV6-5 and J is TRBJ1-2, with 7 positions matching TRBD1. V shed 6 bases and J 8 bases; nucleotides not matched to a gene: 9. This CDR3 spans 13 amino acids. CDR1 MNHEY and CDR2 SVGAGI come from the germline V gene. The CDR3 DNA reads TGTGCCAGCAGGGGGGAGGGGGCGCGAGGCTACACCTTC. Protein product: CASRGEGARGYTF.

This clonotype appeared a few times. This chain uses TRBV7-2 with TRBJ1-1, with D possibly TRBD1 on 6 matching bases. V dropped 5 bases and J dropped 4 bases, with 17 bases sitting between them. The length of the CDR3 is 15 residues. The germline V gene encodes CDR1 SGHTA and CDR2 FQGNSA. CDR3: CASSLLFPGATEAFF. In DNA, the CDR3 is TGTGCCAGCAGCCTTCTGTTTCCGGGGGCCACTGAAGCTTTCTTT.

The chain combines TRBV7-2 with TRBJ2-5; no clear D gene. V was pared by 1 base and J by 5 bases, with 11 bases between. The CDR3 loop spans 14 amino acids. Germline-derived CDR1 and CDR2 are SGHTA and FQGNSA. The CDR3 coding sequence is TGTGCCAGCAGCTTAGGATATAGGGCGGAGACCCAGTACTTC. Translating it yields CASSLGYRAETQYF.

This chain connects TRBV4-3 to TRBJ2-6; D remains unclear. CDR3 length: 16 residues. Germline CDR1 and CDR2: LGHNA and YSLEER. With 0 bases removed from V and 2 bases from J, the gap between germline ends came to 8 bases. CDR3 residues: CASSQEYGTGANVLTF. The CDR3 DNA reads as TGCGCCAGCAGCCAAGAATACGGTACTGGGGCCAACGTCCTGACTTTC.

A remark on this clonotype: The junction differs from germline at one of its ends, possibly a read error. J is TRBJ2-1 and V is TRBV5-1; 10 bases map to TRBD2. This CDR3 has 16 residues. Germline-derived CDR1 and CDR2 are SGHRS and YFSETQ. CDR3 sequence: CASSFGLAASYNERFF. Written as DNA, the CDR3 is TGCGCCAGCAGCTTCGGACTAGCGGCTTCCTACAATGAGCGGTTCTTC. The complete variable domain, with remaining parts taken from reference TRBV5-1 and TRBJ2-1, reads KAGVTQTPRYLIKTRGQQVTLSCSPISGHRSVSWYQQTPGQGLQFLFEYFSETQRNKGNFPGRFSGRQFSNSRSEMNVSTLELGDSALYLCASSFGLAASYNERFFGPGTRLTVL.

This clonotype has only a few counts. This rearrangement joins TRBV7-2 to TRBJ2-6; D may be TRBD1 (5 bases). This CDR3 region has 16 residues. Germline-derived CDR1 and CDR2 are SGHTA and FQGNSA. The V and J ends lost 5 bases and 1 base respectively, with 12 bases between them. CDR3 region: CASSLTRGSGANVLTF. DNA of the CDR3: TGTGCCAGCAGCCTTACAAGGGGATCTGGGGCCAACGTCCTGACTTTC. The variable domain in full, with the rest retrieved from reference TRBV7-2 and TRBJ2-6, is GAGVSQSPSNKVTEKGKDVELRCDPISGHTALYWYRQSLGQGLEFLIYFQGNSAPDKSGLPSDRFSAERTGGSVSTLTIQRTQQEDSAVYLCASSLTRGSGANVLTFGAGSRLTVL.

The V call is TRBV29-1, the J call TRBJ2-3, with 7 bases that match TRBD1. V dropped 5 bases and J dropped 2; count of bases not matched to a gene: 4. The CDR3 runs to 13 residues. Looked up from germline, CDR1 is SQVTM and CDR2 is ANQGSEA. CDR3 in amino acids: CSVTGADTDTQYF. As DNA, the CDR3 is TGCAGCGTTACAGGGGCCGACACAGATACGCAGTATTTT.

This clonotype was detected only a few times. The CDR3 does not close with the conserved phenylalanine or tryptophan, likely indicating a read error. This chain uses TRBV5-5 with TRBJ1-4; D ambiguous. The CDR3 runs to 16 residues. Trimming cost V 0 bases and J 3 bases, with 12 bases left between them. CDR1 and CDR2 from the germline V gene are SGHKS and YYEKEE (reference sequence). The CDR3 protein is CASSLGQLWANEKLFI. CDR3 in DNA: TGTGCCAGCAGCTTGGGGCAGCTCTGGGCTAATGAAAAACTGTTTATT.

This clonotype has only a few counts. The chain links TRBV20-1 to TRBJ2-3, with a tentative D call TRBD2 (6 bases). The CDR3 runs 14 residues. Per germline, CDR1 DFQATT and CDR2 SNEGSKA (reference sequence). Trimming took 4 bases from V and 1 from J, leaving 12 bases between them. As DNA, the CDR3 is TGCAGTGCTATGCGGGGTCCGGGCACAGATACGCAGTATTTT. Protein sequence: CSAMRGPGTDTQYF.

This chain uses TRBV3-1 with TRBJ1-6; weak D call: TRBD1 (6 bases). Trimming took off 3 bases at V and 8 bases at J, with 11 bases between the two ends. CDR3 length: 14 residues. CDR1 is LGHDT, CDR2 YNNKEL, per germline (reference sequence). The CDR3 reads CASSQGARDSPLHF. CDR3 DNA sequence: TGTGCCAGCAGCCAGGGGGCAAGGGATTCACCCCTCCACTTT. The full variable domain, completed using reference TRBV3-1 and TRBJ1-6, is DTAVSQTPKYLVTQMGNDKSIKCEQNLGHDTMYWYKQDSKKFLKIMFSYNNKELIINETVPNRFSPKSPDKAHLNLHINSLELGDSAVYFCASSQGARDSPLHFGNGTRLTVT.